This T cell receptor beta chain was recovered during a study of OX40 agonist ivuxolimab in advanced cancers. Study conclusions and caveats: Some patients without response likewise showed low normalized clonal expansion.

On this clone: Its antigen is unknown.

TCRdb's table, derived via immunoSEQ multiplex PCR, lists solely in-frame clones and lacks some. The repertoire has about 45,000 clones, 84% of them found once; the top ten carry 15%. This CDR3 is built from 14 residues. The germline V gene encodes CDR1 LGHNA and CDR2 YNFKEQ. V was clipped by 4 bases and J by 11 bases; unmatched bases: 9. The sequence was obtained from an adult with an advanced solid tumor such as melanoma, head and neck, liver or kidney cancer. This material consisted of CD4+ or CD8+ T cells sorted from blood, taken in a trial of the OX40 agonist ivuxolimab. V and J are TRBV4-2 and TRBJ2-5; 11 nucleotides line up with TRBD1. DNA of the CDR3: TGTGCCAGCAGCCCAGGACAGGGGGCGAGGGAGCAGTACTTC. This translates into CASSPGQGAREQYF.